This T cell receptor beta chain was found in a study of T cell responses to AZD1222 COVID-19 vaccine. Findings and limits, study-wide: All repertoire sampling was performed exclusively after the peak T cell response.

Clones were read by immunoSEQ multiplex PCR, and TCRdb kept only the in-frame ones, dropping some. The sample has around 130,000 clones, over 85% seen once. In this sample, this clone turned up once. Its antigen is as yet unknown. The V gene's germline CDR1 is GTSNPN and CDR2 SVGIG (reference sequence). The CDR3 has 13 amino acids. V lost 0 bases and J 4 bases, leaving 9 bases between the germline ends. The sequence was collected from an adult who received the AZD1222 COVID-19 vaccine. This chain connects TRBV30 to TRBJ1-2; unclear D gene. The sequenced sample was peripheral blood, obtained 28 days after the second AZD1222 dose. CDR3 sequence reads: CAWSVTAGYGYTF. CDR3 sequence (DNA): TGTGCCTGGAGTGTAACCGCGGGCTATGGCTACACCTTC. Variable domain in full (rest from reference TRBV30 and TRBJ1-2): SQTIHQWPATLVQPVGSPLSLECTVEGTSNPNLYWYRQAAGRGLQLLFYSVGIGQISSEVPQNLSASRPQDRQFILSSKKLLLSDSGFYLCAWSVTAGYGYTFGSGTRLTVV.